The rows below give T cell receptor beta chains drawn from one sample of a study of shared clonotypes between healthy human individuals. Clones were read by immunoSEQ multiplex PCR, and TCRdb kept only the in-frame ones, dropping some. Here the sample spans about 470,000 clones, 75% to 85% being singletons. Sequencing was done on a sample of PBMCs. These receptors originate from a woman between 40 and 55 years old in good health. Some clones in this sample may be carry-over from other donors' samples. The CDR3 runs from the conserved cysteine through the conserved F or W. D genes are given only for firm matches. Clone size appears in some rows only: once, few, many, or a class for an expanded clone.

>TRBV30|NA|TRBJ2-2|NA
TGTGCCTGGAGCCGGGACTTCAACACCGGGGAGCTGTTTTTT
CAWSRDFNTGELFF
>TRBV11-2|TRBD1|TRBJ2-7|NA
TGTGCCAGCAGCTCCCGGGACAGGGGCCACGAGCAGTACTTC
CASSSRDRGHEQYF
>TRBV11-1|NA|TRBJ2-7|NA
TGTGCCAGCAGCGCAGGACGGACCTACGAGCAGTACTTC
CASSAGRTYEQYF
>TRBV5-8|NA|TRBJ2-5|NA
TGTGCCAGCAGCCAGTGGACAGAAGAGACCCAGTACTTC
CASSQWTEETQYF
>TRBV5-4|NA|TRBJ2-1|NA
TGTGCCAGCAGTCAAACCTCGGGACTCTTAAATGAGCAGTTCTTC
CASSQTSGLLNEQFF
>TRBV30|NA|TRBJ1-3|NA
TGTGCCTCCCATCGGGGGGAATCAACCATATATTTT
CASHRGESTIYF
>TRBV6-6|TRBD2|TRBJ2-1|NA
TGTGCCAGCAGTTACGGGGGACTACCCAATTACAATGAGCAGTTCTTC
CASSYGGLPNYNEQFF
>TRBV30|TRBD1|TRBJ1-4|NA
TGTGCCTACGCTACAGGGGAAGCAACTAATGAAAAACTGTTTTTT
CAYATGEATNEKLFF
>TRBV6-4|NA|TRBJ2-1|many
TGTGCCAGCAGTGCTAGCTCCTACAATGAGCAGTTCTTC
CASSASSYNEQFF
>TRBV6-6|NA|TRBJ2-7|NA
TGTGCCAGCAGTCCTAGGTTATCCTCCTACGAGCAGTACTTC
CASSPRLSSYEQYF
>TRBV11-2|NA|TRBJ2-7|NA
TGTGCCAGCAGCTTAGCCCCGGGAACACTTGTCGAGCAGTACTTC
CASSLAPGTLVEQYF
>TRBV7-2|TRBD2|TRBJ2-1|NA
TGTGCCAGCAGCTTACGGGAGGACTCCTACAATGAGCAGTTCTTC
CASSLREDSYNEQFF
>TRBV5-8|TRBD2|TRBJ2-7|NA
TGTGCCAGCAGTGGGTTCGGCGGGAGAGGGTCCTACGAGCAGTACTTC
CASSGFGGRGSYEQYF
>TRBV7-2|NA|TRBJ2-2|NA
TGTGCCAGCAGCCCTCAAATCGGGCAGGGAAACACCGGGGAGCTGTTTTTT
CASSPQIGQGNTGELFF
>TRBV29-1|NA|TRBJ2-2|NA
TGCAGCGTTGAAGTGTCAAGGCAAGGGGAGCTGTTTTTT
CSVEVSRQGELFF
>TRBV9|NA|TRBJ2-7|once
TGTGCCAGCAGCGCCGATGGGGGGTCCGTCTACGAGCAGTACTTC
CASSADGGSVYEQYF
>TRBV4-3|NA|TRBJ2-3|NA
TGCGCCAGCAGCCCTCTAGCCGGGCCGGGGGATACGCAGTATTTT
CASSPLAGPGDTQYF
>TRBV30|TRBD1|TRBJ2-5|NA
TGTGCCTGGAGTGTATCCTGGGACAGCGAAGATTACCAAGAGACCCAGTACTTC
CAWSVSWDSEDYQETQYF
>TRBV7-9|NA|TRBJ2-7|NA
TGTGCCAGCAGCCCGGGTTGGGGGAACTCCTACGAGCAGTACTTC
CASSPGWGNSYEQYF
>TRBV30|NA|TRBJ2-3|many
TGTGCCTGGAGCGGGAGCACAGATACGCAGTATTTT
CAWSGSTDTQYF
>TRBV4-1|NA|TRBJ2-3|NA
TGCGCCAGCAGCAACCCTCCGGGCGTCACAGATACGCAGTATTTT
CASSNPPGVTDTQYF
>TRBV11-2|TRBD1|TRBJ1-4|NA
TGTGCCAGCAGCCTAGGGACAGTGTTTAATGAAAAACTGTTTTTT
CASSLGTVFNEKLFF